This TCR beta chain is from a study of graft-versus-host responses after intestinal transplantation. Study-level information: Uniformly, recipients were administered anti-thymocyte globulin induction with subsequent tacrolimus and steroids for approximately three years. Points from the study as a whole: Among recipient marrow samples, GvH clones were found; some appeared first in ileum or blood.

This clone was counted once. Its antigen is not known. The CDR3 is 17 residues long. Germline V gene sequence: CDR1 SEHNR, CDR2 FQNEAQ (reference sequence). V shed 5 bases and J shed 0 bases, with 19 bases lying between them. TCRdb's table, derived via immunoSEQ multiplex PCR, lists solely in-frame clones and lacks some. Among 75,000 to 95,000 clones listed, 93% were seen once. The input for sequencing was unstimulated CD8+ T cells sorted from spleen or lymph node cells, taken before intestinal transplant. The clonotype comes from a human donor who received an intestinal transplant. The V and J genes are TRBV7-9 and TRBJ2-5; TRBD1 is a possible D gene (7 bases). The CDR3 DNA is TGTGCCAGCAGCCCGCCGGCGGGGACAGTTTACCAAGAGACCCAGTACTTC. Protein: CASSPPAGTVYQETQYF.